The present T cell receptor (beta chain) was sequenced within a study of blood T cell repertoires in COVID-19. The wider study: Collection of acute and convalescent COVID-19 samples took place in the United States, Italy and Spain. Sources were T cells, B-cell-depleted T cells, or PBMCs; the material itself was cDNA or gDNA.

Original handling: Researchers report that nucleated cell counts were estimated from reference gene primer amplification. Generated by immunoSEQ multiplex PCR, the TCRdb table keeps only in-frame clones and is missing some. V and J calls and clone size are those listed in that table; D and trimming were worked out from the DNA. The sample holds 200,000 to 250,000 clones, roughly four fifths seen once. The germline V gene encodes CDR1 SGHDN and CDR2 FVKESK. Trimming removed 4 bases from V and 1 base from J, with 12 bases in between. This CDR3 has 15 amino acids. This chain joins TRBV14 and TRBJ2-3, with a weak D call TRBD2 (6 bases). The sequence came from a woman in her sixties or seventies with acute or convalescent COVID-19. The sequencing sample was made of peripheral blood. The CDR3 is CASSRRLGGTDTQYF. The CDR3 region has the DNA TGTGCCAGCAGCCGAAGACTAGGAGGCACAGATACGCAGTATTTT. Drawing the rest from reference TRBV14 and TRBJ2-3, the complete variable domain is EAGVTQFPSHSVIEKGQTVTLRCDPISGHDNLYWYRRVMGKEIKFLLHFVKESKQDESGMPNNRFLAERTGGTYSTLKVQPAELEDSGVYFCASSRRLGGTDTQYFGPGTRLTVL.